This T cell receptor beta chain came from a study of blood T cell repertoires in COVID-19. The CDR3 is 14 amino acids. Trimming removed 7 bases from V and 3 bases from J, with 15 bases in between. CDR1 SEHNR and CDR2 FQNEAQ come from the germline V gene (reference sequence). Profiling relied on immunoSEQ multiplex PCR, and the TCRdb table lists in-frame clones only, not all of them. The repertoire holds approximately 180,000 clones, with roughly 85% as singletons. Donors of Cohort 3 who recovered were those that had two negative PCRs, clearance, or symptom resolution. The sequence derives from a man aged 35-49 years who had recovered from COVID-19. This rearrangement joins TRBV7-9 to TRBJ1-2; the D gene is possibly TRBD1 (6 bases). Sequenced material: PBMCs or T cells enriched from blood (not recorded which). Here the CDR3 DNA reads TGTGCCAGCATCCCAACAGGGAGTGACTATGGCTACACCTTC. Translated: CASIPTGSDYGYTF.